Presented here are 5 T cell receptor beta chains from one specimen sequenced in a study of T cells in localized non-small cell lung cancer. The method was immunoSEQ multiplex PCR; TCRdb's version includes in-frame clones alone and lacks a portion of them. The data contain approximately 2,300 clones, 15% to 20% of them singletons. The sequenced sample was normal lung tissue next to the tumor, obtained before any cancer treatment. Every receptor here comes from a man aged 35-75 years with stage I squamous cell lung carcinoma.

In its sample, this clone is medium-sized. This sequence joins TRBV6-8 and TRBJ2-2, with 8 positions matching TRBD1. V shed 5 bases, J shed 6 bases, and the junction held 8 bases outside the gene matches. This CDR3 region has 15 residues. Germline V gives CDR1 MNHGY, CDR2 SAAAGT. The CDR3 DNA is TGTGCCAGCAGTGGCCAGGGGGCGCTCCCCGGGGAGCTGTTTTTT. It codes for CASSGQGALPGELFF.

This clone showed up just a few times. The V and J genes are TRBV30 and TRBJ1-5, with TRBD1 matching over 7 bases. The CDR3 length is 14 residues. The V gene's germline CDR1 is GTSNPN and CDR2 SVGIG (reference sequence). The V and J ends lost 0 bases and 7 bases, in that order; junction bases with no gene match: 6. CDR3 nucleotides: TGTGCCTGGAGTGTACTCACAGGGGAACAGCCCCAGCATTTT. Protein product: CAWSVLTGEQPQHF.

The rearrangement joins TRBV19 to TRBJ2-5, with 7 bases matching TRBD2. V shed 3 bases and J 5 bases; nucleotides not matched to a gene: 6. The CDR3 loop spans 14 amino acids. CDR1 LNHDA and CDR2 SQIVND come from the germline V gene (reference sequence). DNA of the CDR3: TGTGCCAGTAGTATCGGGGGGTCCCGGGAGACCCAGTACTTC. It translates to CASSIGGSRETQYF. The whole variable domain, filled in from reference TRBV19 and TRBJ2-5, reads DGGITQSPKYLFRKEGQNVTLSCEQNLNHDAMYWYRQDPGQGLRLIYYSQIVNDFQKGDIAEGYSVSREKKESFPLTVTSAQKNPTAFYLCASSIGGSRETQYFGPGTRLLVL.

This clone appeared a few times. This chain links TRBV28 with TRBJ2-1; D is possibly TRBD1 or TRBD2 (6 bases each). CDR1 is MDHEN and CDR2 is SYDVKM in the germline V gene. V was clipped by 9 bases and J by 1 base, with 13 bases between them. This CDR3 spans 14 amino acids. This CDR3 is CASNGGLSYNEQFF. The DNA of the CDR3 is TGTGCCAGTAATGGGGGGCTTTCCTACAATGAGCAGTTCTTC.

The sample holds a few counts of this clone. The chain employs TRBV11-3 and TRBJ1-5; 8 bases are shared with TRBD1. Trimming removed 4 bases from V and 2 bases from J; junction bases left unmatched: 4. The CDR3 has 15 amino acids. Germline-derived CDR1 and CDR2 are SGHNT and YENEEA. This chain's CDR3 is CASSSQGAGNQPQHF. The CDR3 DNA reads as TGTGCCAGCAGCTCCCAGGGGGCGGGCAATCAGCCCCAGCATTTT.